What follows is one TCR beta chain and its context. Original handling: Estimates of nucleated cell counts were drawn from the amplification of reference gene primers. TCRdb's copy holds only in-frame clones and misses some; the assay was immunoSEQ multiplex PCR. That table supplies the V and J calls and clone size; D and trimming were determined from the DNA. Of about 130,000 clones listed, more than 75% were seen once; the top ten hold 3% to 4.5%. The sample originates from a study of blood T cell repertoires in COVID-19. Across the study: The samples span acute and convalescent COVID-19 from the United States, Italy and Spain. T cells, B-cell-depleted T cells, or PBMCs provided the cDNA or gDNA that served as material.

J was trimmed by 5 bases and V by 3 bases; bases with no gene match: 13. The CDR3 loop spans 16 amino acids. Germline loops: CDR1 DFQATT, CDR2 SNEGSKA (reference sequence). Material: peripheral blood. The receptor was isolated from a woman in her sixties or seventies with acute or convalescent COVID-19. V gene TRBV20-1 combines with J gene TRBJ2-1; 7 bases fit TRBD2. The CDR3 DNA reads TGCAGTGCTAGTATCGGGAGGCGGGAGAGGGACAATGAGCAGTTCTTC. It codes for CSASIGRRERDNEQFF.